This is a list of T cell receptor beta chains from one sample in a study of OX40 agonist ivuxolimab in advanced cancers. The protocol was immunoSEQ multiplex PCR, while the TCRdb copy is restricted to in-frame clones and leaves out a portion. The data hold 50,000 to 75,000 clones, with around 88% observed a single time. Sequenced material: CD4+ or CD8+ T cells sorted from blood, taken in a trial of the OX40 agonist ivuxolimab. The receptors derive from an adult with an advanced solid tumor such as melanoma, head and neck, liver or kidney cancer. Both conserved end residues are part of each CDR3. D genes are given only for firm matches. Clone size is shown for a subset of rows, as once, few, many or a class of expanded clone.

v_call,clone_size,d_call,j_call,cdr3_nt,cdr3_aa
TRBV19,.,.,TRBJ1-2,TGTGCCAGTAAGGTAGATCGGACAAAGGACTATGGCTACACCTTC,CASKVDRTKDYGYTF
TRBV7-9,.,TRBD2,TRBJ2-1,TGTGCCAGCAGAGCGCCGCTAGCGGGGGGGCTCAATGAGCAGTTCTTC,CASRAPLAGGLNEQFF
TRBV7-2,.,.,TRBJ2-5,TGTGCCAGCAGCTTAGTCTTCGGCTATCAAGAGACCCAGTACTTC,CASSLVFGYQETQYF
TRBV28,.,.,TRBJ1-5,TGTGCCAGCAGTTTCCCGGGGGATCAGCCCCAGCATTTT,CASSFPGDQPQHF
TRBV4-2,.,.,TRBJ1-1,TGTGCCAGCAGCCAAGTCATCTCTCCGAACACTGAAGCTTTCTTT,CASSQVISPNTEAFF
TRBV5-1,.,.,TRBJ2-7,TGCGCCAGCAGCTTGGAGTTCTCCTACGAGCAGTACTTC,CASSLEFSYEQYF
TRBV7-9,.,.,TRBJ1-2,TGTGCCAGCAGCTTAGCTCCAAGGACGGCTCTCTATGGCTACACCTTC,CASSLAPRTALYGYTF
TRBV7-2,.,.,TRBJ2-2,TGTGCCAGCAGCTTCCGGGACTTAAACACCGGGGAGCTGTTTTTT,CASSFRDLNTGELFF
TRBV4-2,.,.,TRBJ1-4,TGTGCCAGCAGCCAAGGTTGGGGGACGGATGAAAAACTGTTTTTT,CASSQGWGTDEKLFF
TRBV2,.,.,TRBJ1-1,TGTGCCAGCAGTGAAGCGCTTAAAGGGAGAGAGGCTTTCTTT,CASSEALKGREAFF
TRBV28,.,.,TRBJ1-6,TGTGCCAGCAGCCTCTGGGAGTATAATTCACCCCTCCACTTT,CASSLWEYNSPLHF
TRBV4-2,.,.,TRBJ1-4,TGTGCCAGCAGCCAAGATATCGGCAGGGTTAATGAAAAACTGTTTTTT,CASSQDIGRVNEKLFF
TRBV6-5,.,.,TRBJ1-2,TGTGCCAGCAGTTCCGCCCGTGGCTACACCTTC,CASSSARGYTF
TRBV20-1,.,.,TRBJ2-7,TGCAGTGCGCCAGGCCCCTACGAGCAGTACTTC,CSAPGPYEQYF
TRBV28,.,TRBD1,TRBJ2-5,TGTGCCAGCAGAAGCTCGGGACAGGGGGAGGTGGGGACCCAGTACTTC,CASRSSGQGEVGTQYF
TRBV5-1,.,.,TRBJ1-1,TGCGCCAGCAGCTTGGGGTGGGACTGGGGCACTGAAGCTTTCTTT,CASSLGWDWGTEAFF
TRBV10-3,once,TRBD2,TRBJ2-3,TGTGCCATCAGTGAGTTAGCGGGAGCGAGAGATACGCAGTATTTT,CAISELAGARDTQYF
TRBV28,.,.,TRBJ1-2,TGTGCCAGCAGTTTGGGAACAAAAATGGGGGGCTACACCTTC,CASSLGTKMGGYTF
TRBV7-9,.,.,TRBJ1-5,TGTGCCAGCAGCTTAGCCACGGACAATCAGCCCCAGCATTTT,CASSLATDNQPQHF
TRBV4-1,.,TRBD2,TRBJ2-1,TGCGCCAGCAGCCAAGGACTAGCGGGGGCCCACTCCTACAATGAGCAGTTCTTC,CASSQGLAGAHSYNEQFF
TRBV30,.,.,TRBJ1-5,TGTGCCTGGAGTGGGGGGCCGAGTGGCAATCAGCCCCAGCATTTT,CAWSGGPSGNQPQHF
TRBV28,.,TRBD2,TRBJ2-7,TGTGCCAGCAGTTCCCCGACTAGCAGTACTACGTGGCAGTACTTC,CASSSPTSSTTWQYF
TRBV28,.,.,TRBJ1-1,TGTGCCACCTCGAAACACCAGGGCGGGGCCACTGAAGCTTTCTTT,CATSKHQGGATEAFF
TRBV6-5,.,TRBD1,TRBJ2-7,TGTGCCAGCAGGCGACAGGGGTTGTACGAGCAGTACTTC,CASRRQGLYEQYF
TRBV18,.,.,TRBJ1-5,TGTGCCAGCTCACCACGGACGGATCAGCCCCAGCATTTT,CASSPRTDQPQHF
TRBV9,.,TRBD1,TRBJ2-5,TGTGCCAGCAGCGCCGGACAGGGGGCGCGGGAGACCCAGTACTTC,CASSAGQGARETQYF
TRBV19,.,TRBD1,TRBJ1-5,TGTGCCAGTAGTATACAGGGGGCCCAGCCCCAGCATTTT,CASSIQGAQPQHF
TRBV19,.,TRBD1,TRBJ1-1,TGTGCCAGTAATGGGGGACAGAGTCGGAACACTGAAGCTTTCTTT,CASNGGQSRNTEAFF
TRBV28,.,.,TRBJ2-4,TGTGCCAGCAGTTTACAGGGAGTGGGCAAAAACATTCAGTACTTC,CASSLQGVGKNIQYF
TRBV5-4,.,TRBD2,TRBJ2-2,TGTGCCAGCAGCCCAGGACTAGCGGGGAACACCGGGGAGCTGTTTTTT,CASSPGLAGNTGELFF
TRBV11-3,once,TRBD1,TRBJ1-4,TGTGCCAGCAGCCGGACAGGAAATGAAAAACTGTTTTTT,CASSRTGNEKLFF
TRBV5-1,.,.,TRBJ2-5,TGCGCCAGCAGCCCAGGACAAGAGACCCAGTACTTC,CASSPGQETQYF
TRBV11-2,once,.,TRBJ2-5,TGTGCCAGCAGACGTCCGGGCCAAGAGACCCAGTACTTC,CASRRPGQETQYF
TRBV13,.,.,TRBJ2-1,TGTGCCAGCTACCAAGCGGCTCGAAGATCCTCCTACAATGAGCAGTTCTTC,CASYQAARRSSYNEQFF
TRBV7-2,.,.,TRBJ1-4,TGTGCCAGCAGCCCCCAATCAGGGTCGGCTAATGAAAAACTGTTTTTT,CASSPQSGSANEKLFF
TRBV27,.,.,TRBJ2-1,TGTGCCAGCAACCCAAGTAAGGGGCGAAGCTCCTACAATGAGCAGTTCTTC,CASNPSKGRSSYNEQFF
TRBV7-2,.,.,TRBJ2-5,TGTGCCAGCAGCTCCCCCCCAGGGGGGCAGACCCAGTACTTC,CASSSPPGGQTQYF
TRBV6-5,.,.,TRBJ2-2,TGTGCCAGCAGTTACACCACCGGGGAGCTGTTTTTT,CASSYTTGELFF
TRBV28,few,.,TRBJ1-5,TGTGCCACCTCCACCCTCAATCAGCCCCAGCATTTT,CATSTLNQPQHF
TRBV7-2,once,.,TRBJ2-5,TGTGCCAGCAGCAATAAGCGGGCGGAAGAGACCCAGTACTTC,CASSNKRAEETQYF
TRBV5-1,few,TRBD1,TRBJ1-6,TGCGCCAGCAAGGGGGCCGATAATTCACCCCTCCACTTT,CASKGADNSPLHF
TRBV7-8,once,.,TRBJ2-5,TGTGCCAGCAGCTTAGAGCGACGGCAGGAGCAGTACTTC,CASSLERRQEQYF
TRBV15,.,TRBD1,TRBJ2-2,TGTGCCACCAGCCGCGACAGGGTTGGGACCGGGGAGCTGTTTTTT,CATSRDRVGTGELFF
TRBV19,few,TRBD2,TRBJ2-1,TGTGCCAGTAGGGGGACTAGCGGGAGGATCTCCTACAATGAGCAGTTCTTC,CASRGTSGRISYNEQFF
TRBV11-2,.,.,TRBJ1-3,TGTGCCAGCAGCTTAGTTAGAGGATCTAGCTCTGGAAACACCATATATTTT,CASSLVRGSSSGNTIYF
TRBV6-6,.,.,TRBJ1-1,TGTGCCAGCAGTTCCCCGATGGTTAACACTGAAGCTTTCTTT,CASSSPMVNTEAFF
TRBV4-3,.,.,TRBJ2-1,.,CASSQDFARGARPFF
TRBV5-4,.,.,TRBJ1-3,TGTGCCAGCAGCTTAGCGGGACAATTCTCTGGAAACACCATATATTTT,CASSLAGQFSGNTIYF
TRBV7-2,.,.,TRBJ2-2,TGTGCCAGCAGCCCGGACCTCTACACCGGGGAGCTGTTTTTT,CASSPDLYTGELFF
TRBV29-1,once,.,TRBJ2-6,TGCAGCGTTGGGAAAGTTGGGGCCAACGTCCTGACTTTC,CSVGKVGANVLTF
TRBV5-4,.,.,TRBJ1-5,TGTGCCAGCAGCTTAGATGGGGGTTATAGCAATCAGCCCCAGCATTTT,CASSLDGGYSNQPQHF